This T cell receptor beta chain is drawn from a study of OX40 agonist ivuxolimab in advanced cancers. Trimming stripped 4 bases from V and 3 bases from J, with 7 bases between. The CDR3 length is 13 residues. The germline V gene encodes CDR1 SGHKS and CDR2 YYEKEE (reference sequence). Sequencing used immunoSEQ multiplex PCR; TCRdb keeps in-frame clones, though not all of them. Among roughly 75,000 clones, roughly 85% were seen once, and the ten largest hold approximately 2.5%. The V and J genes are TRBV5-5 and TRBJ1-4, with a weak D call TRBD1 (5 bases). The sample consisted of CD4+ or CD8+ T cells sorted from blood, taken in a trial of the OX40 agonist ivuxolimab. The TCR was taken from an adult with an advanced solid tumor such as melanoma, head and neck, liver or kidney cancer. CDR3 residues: CASSPGANEKLFF. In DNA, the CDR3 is TGTGCCAGCAGCCCGGGGGCTAATGAAAAACTGTTTTTT.